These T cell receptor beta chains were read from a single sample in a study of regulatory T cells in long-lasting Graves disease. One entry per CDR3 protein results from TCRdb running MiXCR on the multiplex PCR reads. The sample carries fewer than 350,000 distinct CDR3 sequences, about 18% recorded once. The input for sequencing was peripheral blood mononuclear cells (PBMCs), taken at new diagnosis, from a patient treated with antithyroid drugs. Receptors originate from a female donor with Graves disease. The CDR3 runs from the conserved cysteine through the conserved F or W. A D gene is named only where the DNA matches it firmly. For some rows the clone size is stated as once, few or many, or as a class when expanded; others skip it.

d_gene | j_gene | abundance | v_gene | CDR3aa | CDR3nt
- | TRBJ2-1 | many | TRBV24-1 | CATSAHRGNEQFF | TGTGCCACCAGTGCCCACCGAGGAAATGAGCAGTTCTTC
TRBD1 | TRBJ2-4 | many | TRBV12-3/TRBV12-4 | CASSPSDRETDIQYF | TGTGCCAGCAGTCCGTCGGACAGGGAGACGGACATTCAGTACTTC
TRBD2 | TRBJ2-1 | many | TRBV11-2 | CASSLAAGAPVGPNEQFF | TGTGCCAGCAGCCTAGCAGCGGGAGCCCCTGTTGGGCCCAATGAGCAGTTCTTC
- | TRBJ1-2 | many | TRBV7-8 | CASSLVGDGYTF | TGTGCCAGCAGCTTAGTCGGGGATGGCTACACCTTC
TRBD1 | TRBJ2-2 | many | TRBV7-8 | CASSTDRGRGGELFF | TGTGCCAGCAGCACAGACAGGGGGCGAGGCGGGGAGCTGTTTTTT
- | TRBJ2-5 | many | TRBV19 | CASRLGPEETQYF | TGTGCCAGTAGATTAGGGCCAGAGGAGACCCAGTACTTC
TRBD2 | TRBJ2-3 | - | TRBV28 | CASTELGGEGLEDTQYF | TGTGCCAGCACAGAGCTCGGGGGGGAGGGCCTCGAGGATACGCAGTATTTT
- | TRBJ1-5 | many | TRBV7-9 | CASSQQGQPQHF | TGTGCCAGCAGTCAACAGGGACAGCCCCAGCATTTT
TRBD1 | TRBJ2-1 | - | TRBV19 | CASAGTGGTEQFF | TGTGCCAGCGCCGGGACAGGGGGCACTGAGCAGTTCTTC
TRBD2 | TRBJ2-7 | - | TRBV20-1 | CSARDQDSGRHEQYF | TGCAGTGCTAGAGATCAGGATAGCGGGAGGCACGAGCAGTACTTC
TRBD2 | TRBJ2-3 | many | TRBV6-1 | CASSTLAGGPSTQYF | TGTGCCAGCAGTACCTTAGCGGGAGGGCCGAGTACGCAGTATTTT
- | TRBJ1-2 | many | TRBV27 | CASSPISRARDYGYTF | TGTGCCAGCAGTCCAATTTCTAGGGCCCGTGACTATGGCTACACCTTC
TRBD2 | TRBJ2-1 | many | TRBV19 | CASNAVQGGNEQFF | TGTGCCAGTAACGCGGTCCAGGGAGGGAATGAGCAGTTCTTC
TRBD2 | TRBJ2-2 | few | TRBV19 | CASSSLLAGGHTGELFF | TGTGCCAGTAGTTCCTTACTAGCGGGAGGGCACACCGGGGAGCTGTTTTTT
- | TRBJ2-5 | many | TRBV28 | CASSLIRQETQYF | TGTGCCAGCAGTTTAATTCGGCAAGAGACCCAGTACTTC
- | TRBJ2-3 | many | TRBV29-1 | CSASLTDTQYF | TGCAGCGCTTCACTTACGGATACGCAGTATTTT
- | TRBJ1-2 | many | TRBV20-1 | CSARDQEGEGYTF | TGCAGTGCTAGAGATCAGGAGGGAGAGGGCTACACCTTC
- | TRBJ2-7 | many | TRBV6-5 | CASSFYRDTYEQYF | TGTGCCAGCAGTTTCTACCGGGACACCTACGAGCAGTACTTC
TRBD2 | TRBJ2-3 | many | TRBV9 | CASSRWGEGLDTQYF | TGTGCCAGCAGCAGATGGGGGGAGGGCCTGGATACGCAGTATTTT
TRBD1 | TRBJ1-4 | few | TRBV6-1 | CASRTDRGPFNEKLFF | TGTGCCAGCAGAACCGACAGGGGGCCCTTTAATGAAAAACTGTTTTTT
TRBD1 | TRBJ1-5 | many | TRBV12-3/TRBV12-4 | CASSLGQGFQPQHF | TGTGCCAGCAGTTTAGGACAGGGGTTTCAGCCCCAGCATTTT
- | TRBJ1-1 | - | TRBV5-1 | CASSLTTVLQYPKMNTEAFF | TGCGCCAGCAGCTTGACAACAGTCCTTCAATACCCTAAAATGAACACTGAAGCTTTCTTT
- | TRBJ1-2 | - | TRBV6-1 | CASRPELNYGYTF | TGTGCCAGCAGACCTGAGCTTAACTATGGCTACACCTTC
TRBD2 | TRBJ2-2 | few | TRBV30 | CAWSVRGRSALFSTGELFF | TGTGCCTGGAGTGTACGCGGGAGATCGGCACTCTTTAGTACCGGGGAGCTGTTTTTT
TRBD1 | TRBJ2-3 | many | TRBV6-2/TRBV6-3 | CASSLTDRPDTQYF | TGTGCCAGCAGTCTTACGGACAGGCCAGATACGCAGTATTTT
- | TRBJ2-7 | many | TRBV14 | CASSQMREQYF | TGTGCCAGCAGCCAAATGAGGGAGCAGTACTTC
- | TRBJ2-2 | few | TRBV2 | CATDSHRGENTGELFF | TGTGCCACAGATTCACACCGGGGCGAGAACACCGGGGAGCTGTTTTTT
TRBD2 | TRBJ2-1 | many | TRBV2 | CASRETSGPTAAGRDEQFF | TGTGCCAGCAGGGAGACTAGCGGTCCGACCGCCGCGGGGAGGGATGAGCAGTTCTTC